This entry lists 24 T cell receptor beta chains sequenced from one sample in a study of cytomegalovirus exposure and HLA in healthy donors. With 60 Vbeta and 13 Jbeta primers, the PCR was carried out. The method was immunoSEQ multiplex PCR; TCRdb's version includes in-frame clones alone and lacks a portion of them. The sample consists of roughly 120,000 clones, 80% of them appearing once. Material: PBMCs. Receptor source: a male donor in good health and CMV-seronegative.

The gene calls are TRBV7-9 and TRBJ1-1, with 9 bases aligning to TRBD1. With 6 bases clipped from V and 11 bases from J, the junction kept 10 bases outside the gene matches. The germline CDR1 and CDR2 sequences are SEHNR and FQNEAQ (reference sequence). There are 13 residues in the CDR3. Here the CDR3 reads CASRGDRETGAFF. As DNA, the CDR3 is TGTGCCAGCAGGGGGGACAGGGAGACTGGGGCTTTCTTT.

V is TRBV6-1 and J is TRBJ1-4; 7 positions match TRBD1. J was trimmed by 7 bases and V by 5 bases; bases with no gene match: 10. This CDR3 has 15 residues. CDR1 is MNHNS, CDR2 SASEGT, per germline. Here the CDR3 reads CASSSNRQGGEKLFF. The CDR3 DNA reads TGTGCCAGCAGTTCTAATAGACAGGGCGGTGAAAAACTGTTTTTT.

CDR3 protein: CASSERFGRQSTDTQYF. CDR3 bases: TGTGCCAGCAGCGAGAGGTTTGGACGACAGAGCACAGATACGCAGTATTTT. V and J are TRBV11-1 and TRBJ2-3, with a tentative D call TRBD1 (5 bases). The CDR3 extends over 17 amino acids. V dropped 5 bases and J dropped 0 bases, with 18 bases sitting between them. CDR1 and CDR2 from the germline V gene are SGHAT and FQDESV (reference sequence).

The chain joins TRBV6-5 to TRBJ1-3; tentatively, D is TRBD1 (6 bases). The CDR3 covers 16 residues. CDR1 MNHEY and CDR2 SVGAGI come from the germline V gene. V was cut by 0 bases and J by 3 bases, with 12 bases left in between. This CDR3 reads CASSYSWGQRGNTIYF. The CDR3 nucleotides are TGTGCCAGCAGTTACTCGTGGGGACAACGTGGAAACACCATATATTTT.

The rearrangement links TRBV15 to TRBJ2-7; D is undetermined. The V gene lost 6 bases and the J gene lost 6 bases, with 24 bases spanning the gap. From germline, CDR1 is LNHNV and CDR2 YYDKDF (reference sequence). This CDR3 comprises 16 residues. CDR3 nucleotide sequence: TGTGCCACCAGACAAGTCGTCACAGATTCGGTGGCCGAGCAGTACTTC. Translated, it gives CATRQVVTDSVAEQYF.

The rearrangement uses TRBV19 and TRBJ2-2; TRBD1 is a possible D gene (5 bases). With 3 bases removed from V and 6 bases from J, the gap between germline ends came to 11 bases. Germline V gene sequence: CDR1 LNHDA, CDR2 SQIVND (reference sequence). The CDR3 is made up of 14 amino acids. CDR3: CASSIQLGAGELFF. The CDR3, as DNA: TGTGCCAGTAGTATCCAGTTAGGGGCCGGGGAGCTGTTTTTT.

This clone was observed a few times. The chain combines TRBV2 with TRBJ1-2, with TRBD1 as a possible D gene (5 bases). Germline V gene sequence: CDR1 SNHLY, CDR2 FYNNEI. The CDR3 spans 14 residues. V lost 5 bases and J lost 4, with 14 bases in between. The CDR3 region has the DNA TGTGCCAGCAGTAGAGACAGCCACTCCTATGGCTACACCTTC. This translates into CASSRDSHSYGYTF. The variable domain in full, with the rest retrieved from reference TRBV2 and TRBJ1-2, is EPEVTQTPSHQVTQMGQEVILRCVPISNHLYFYWYRQILGQKVEFLVSFYNNEISEKSEIFDDQFSVERPDGSNFTLKIRSTKLEDSAMYFCASSRDSHSYGYTFGSGTRLTVV.

The chain joins TRBV25-1 to TRBJ1-6; 7 bases map to TRBD1. After removal of 1 base from V and 7 bases from J, the junction contained 4 bases not matched to a gene. This CDR3 is built from 15 residues. The germline V gene encodes CDR1 MGHDK and CDR2 SYGVNS. CDR3 in DNA: TGTGCCAGCAGTGAATTTACAGGGGAGAATTCACCCCTCCACTTT. This sequence encodes CASSEFTGENSPLHF.

This chain joins TRBV29-1 and TRBJ1-1; 7 nucleotides line up with TRBD1. The junction had 16 bases not matched to a gene; V was cut back by 2 bases and J by 4 bases. CDR3 length: 17 residues. In germline, CDR1 is SQVTM, CDR2 ANQGSEA. The chain's CDR3 is CSVERWGLGQGGTEAFF. DNA of the CDR3: TGCAGCGTTGAACGTTGGGGTTTAGGGCAGGGGGGCACTGAAGCTTTCTTT.

The rearrangement uses TRBV7-2 and TRBJ2-7; TRBD2 matches at 9 bases. CDR3 length equals 15 residues. V dropped 0 bases and J dropped 4; count of bases not matched to a gene: 4. Germline CDR1 is SGHTA and CDR2 is FQGNSA. The CDR3, as DNA: TGTGCCAGCAGCTTAGCGCTAGCGGGGATTTACGAGCAGTACTTC. Translated, it gives CASSLALAGIYEQYF. The full variable domain, completed using reference TRBV7-2 and TRBJ2-7, is GAGVSQSPSNKVTEKGKDVELRCDPISGHTALYWYRQSLGQGLEFLIYFQGNSAPDKSGLPSDRFSAERTGGSVSTLTIQRTQQEDSAVYLCASSLALAGIYEQYFGPGTRLTVT.

The table lists this clone with a few counts. Here the CDR3 DNA reads TGCGCCAGTACCACAGGGATCGGCTATGGCTACACCTTC. Amino acids: CASTTGIGYGYTF. The V and J genes are TRBV10-2 and TRBJ1-2, with TRBD1 as a possible D gene (6 bases). The CDR3 is 13 residues long. Germline lookup yields CDR1 WSHSY and CDR2 SAAADI. V was pared by 9 bases and J by 4 bases, with 15 bases between.

V usage is TRBV11-3 and J usage is TRBJ2-3, with TRBD2 identical over 8 bases. CDR1 is SGHNT, CDR2 YENEEA, per germline. V lost 2 bases to trimming and J lost 0 bases; unmatched junction nucleotides: 4. This CDR3 spans 16 amino acids. The CDR3 region is CASSLSGSGSTDTQYF. For the CDR3, the DNA is TGTGCCAGCAGCTTAAGCGGGAGTGGTAGCACAGATACGCAGTATTTT.

This chain links TRBV5-1 with TRBJ2-7, with 8 positions matching TRBD2. The junction had 6 bases not matched to a gene; V was cut back by 0 bases and J by 1 base. The CDR3 has 16 amino acids. Germline lookup yields CDR1 SGHRS and CDR2 YFSETQ. The DNA of the CDR3 is TGCGCCAGCAGCTTGGGGGCGGGGGGTACTTCCTACGAGCAGTACTTC. Protein sequence: CASSLGAGGTSYEQYF.

The V call is TRBV5-4, the J call TRBJ1-3; TRBD1 is a possible D gene (5 bases). This CDR3 has 14 amino acids. Germline assignment: CDR1 SGHNT and CDR2 YYREEE (reference sequence). V was pared by 4 bases and J by 7 bases, with 15 bases between. CDR3 in amino acids: CASSPGSGGNTIYF. The CDR3 coding sequence is TGTGCCAGCAGCCCCGGGTCGGGGGGGAACACCATATATTTT.

The V gene is TRBV5-1, the J gene TRBJ1-4; 10 nucleotides line up with TRBD1. Germline values: CDR1 SGHRS, CDR2 YFSETQ. This CDR3 comprises 16 residues. Trimming removed 4 bases from V and 7 bases from J; junction bases left unmatched: 10. The CDR3 here is CASSPGTGEGAEKLFF. CDR3 sequence (DNA): TGCGCCAGCAGCCCCGGGACAGGGGAAGGGGCTGAAAAACTGTTTTTT.

This chain links TRBV5-4 with TRBJ2-7, with 8 bases matching TRBD1. Germline V gene lookup returns CDR1 SGHNT and CDR2 YYREEE (reference sequence). This CDR3 region has 12 residues. Trimming cost V 5 bases and J 6 bases; bases outside gene matches: 4. This chain's CDR3 is CASRRTGTEQYF. CDR3 coding DNA: TGTGCCAGCAGGAGGACAGGGACCGAGCAGTACTTC.

The V call is TRBV10-2, the J call TRBJ1-6; D gene uncertain. This CDR3 contains 15 residues. V dropped 4 bases and J dropped 0 bases, with 7 bases sitting between them. CDR1 is WSHSY, CDR2 SAAADI, per germline. The CDR3 is CASSVMSSYNSPLHF. The CDR3 nucleotides are TGCGCCAGCAGTGTGATGAGCTCCTATAATTCACCCCTCCACTTT.

The gene calls are TRBV25-1 and TRBJ1-5, with 9 bases lining up with TRBD1. This CDR3 is 15 amino acids long. J was trimmed by 6 bases and V by 5 bases; bases with no gene match: 8. Germline V gene sequence: CDR1 MGHDK, CDR2 SYGVNS. CDR3 residues: CASSKRQGVCQPQHF. The CDR3 bases are TGTGCCAGCAGTAAACGACAGGGGGTTTGTCAGCCCCAGCATTTT.

This clone was recorded once. V and J are TRBV6-1 and TRBJ2-5, with TRBD1 matching over 8 bases. Germline V CDR1 and CDR2: MNHNS, SASEGT. V was pared by 6 bases and J by 4 bases, with 10 bases of the junction left unmatched. CDR3 length: 15 amino acids. The CDR3, as DNA: TGTGCCAGCAGCGGAGGAGACAGGGGCCGAGAGACCCAGTACTTC. The encoded protein is CASSGGDRGRETQYF.

The chain uses TRBV7-7 and TRBJ2-1; 12 nucleotides line up with TRBD2. Trimming removed 1 base from V and 8 bases from J; junction bases left unmatched: 9. This CDR3 is 17 amino acids long. Germline V gives CDR1 SSHAT, CDR2 FNYEAQ (reference sequence). CDR3 sequence (DNA): TGTGCCAGCAGCTTAGTAAGTACTAGCGGGAGGAGGGATGAGCAGTTCTTC. Its translation is CASSLVSTSGRRDEQFF. The full variable domain, in which reference TRBV7-7 and TRBJ2-1 provide the parts outside the CDR3, is GAGVSQSPRYKVTKRGQDVTLRCDPISSHATLYWYQQALGQGPEFLTYFNYEAQPDKSGLPSDRFSAERPEGSISTLTIQRTEQRDSAMYRCASSLVSTSGRRDEQFFGPGTRLTVL.

The chain recombines TRBV5-6 with TRBJ2-7; 9 bases align to TRBD1. The CDR3 runs to 14 residues. V shed 2 bases and J 6 bases; nucleotides not matched to a gene: 6. Germline V gives CDR1 SGHDT, CDR2 YYEEEE. CDR3 bases: TGTGCCAGCAGCTTAGGAGGACAGGGGTCCGAGCAGTACTTC. It translates to CASSLGGQGSEQYF.

The gene calls are TRBV28 and TRBJ1-2; D perhaps matches TRBD1 (6 bases). V lost 6 bases, J lost 7 bases, and 15 bases lay in between. The CDR3 consists of 13 residues. CDR1 MDHEN and CDR2 SYDVKM come from the germline V gene. In nucleotides, the CDR3 is TGTGCCAGCAGCCTGTACAGGGTAGCTGGCTACACCTTC. It encodes CASSLYRVAGYTF.

The chain employs TRBV6-5 and TRBJ1-5; 7 nucleotides line up with TRBD1. This CDR3 is built from 15 residues. V was pared by 6 bases and J by 2 bases, with 7 bases of the junction left unmatched. Germline CDR1 and CDR2: MNHEY and SVGAGI. DNA of the CDR3: TGTGCCAGCAGACCGTACGACAGGGGCAATCAGCCCCAGCATTTT. Amino acid sequence: CASRPYDRGNQPQHF.

This rearrangement joins TRBV5-4 to TRBJ2-3, with D perhaps matching TRBD1 (6 bases). There are 16 residues in the CDR3. Germline assignment: CDR1 SGHNT and CDR2 YYREEE (reference sequence). Trimming pared 4 bases from V and 0 bases from J, leaving 15 bases between. The CDR3 DNA sequence: TGTGCCAGCAGCCCGACAGGCAAAACTAGCACAGATACGCAGTATTTT. Amino acids: CASSPTGKTSTDTQYF.